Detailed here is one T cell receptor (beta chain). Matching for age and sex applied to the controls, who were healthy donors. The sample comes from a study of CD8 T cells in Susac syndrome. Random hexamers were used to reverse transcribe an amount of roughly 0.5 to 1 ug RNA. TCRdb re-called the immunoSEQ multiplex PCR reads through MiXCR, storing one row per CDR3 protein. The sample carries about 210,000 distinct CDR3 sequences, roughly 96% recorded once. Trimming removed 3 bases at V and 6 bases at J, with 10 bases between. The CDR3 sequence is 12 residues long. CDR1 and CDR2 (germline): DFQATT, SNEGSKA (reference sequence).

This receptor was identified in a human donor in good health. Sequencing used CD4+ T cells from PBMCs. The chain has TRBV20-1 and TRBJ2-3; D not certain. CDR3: CSASNPHDTQYF. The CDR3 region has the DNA TGCAGTGCTAGTAATCCCCACGATACGCAGTATTTT.